This section outlines one T cell receptor (beta chain) sequence together with its context. Its target is not known. This CDR3 region has 17 residues. Germline lookup yields CDR1 SNHLY and CDR2 FYNNEI. TCRdb reprocessed the 5' RACE reads; each CDR3 protein has one entry and no DNA is given. The sample is made up of some 340,000 distinct CDR3 sequences, and the top ten hold around 4.9% of it. This sample stems from a study of T cells expressing NK-cell markers. Study observations and caveats: A few donors' CD3+CD56-NKG2C+ cells were dominated by the same clonotypes. The share of CD8+ T cells held by dominant NKG2C+ clonotypes was about 1.0-8% in roughly 6 donors.

The sequence derives from a man aged 18-70 years in good health. This chain uses TRBV2 with TRBJ2-1; checking the TCRdb D call of TRBD2 is not possible without DNA. The sequenced sample was blood T cells: a sorted CD56 or NKG2C T cell subset, CD4+ or CD8+ T cells, or bulk PBMC T cells (not recorded which). The CDR3 sequence is CASSSGGSLNRYNEQFF.